Detailed here is one T cell receptor (beta chain). Its antigen is not identified. This entry belongs to a study of identifying expanded T cells in peripheral blood. Study results and limitations: Technical replicates showed roughly 1.2 changed clones; roughly two weeks approximately 15; four weeks 19. Across healthy donors, higher total template counts meant significantly greater roughly 2-week count variance.

Repertoires were generated with immunoSEQ multiplex PCR, while TCRdb's copy carries only in-frame clones and drops some. The table lists about 78,000 clones, around 89% of them singletons, with about 20% in the top ten. This TCR was sampled from a person between 18 and 75 years old in good health. Specimen: blood.

CDR3 region: CASSTYRVNEQFF. Here the CDR3 DNA reads TGTGCCAGCAGTACATACAGGGTCAATGAGCAGTTCTTC. The chain recombines TRBV27 with TRBJ2-1, with D possibly being TRBD1 (6 bases). The CDR3 runs 13 residues. Trimming stripped 5 bases from V and 6 bases from J, with 11 bases between. Per germline, CDR1 MNHEY and CDR2 SMNVEV (reference sequence).